This TCR beta chain was obtained from a study of PD-L1 blockade in urothelial cancer. Background on the study: Most patients, about 85% of the roughly 29, were males with bladder-origin cancer. The median T cell count in blood samples was some 140,000.

The time point denotes: peripheral blood 6 weeks after treatment start. Every patient provided from 1 to 8 samples, collected pretreatment and on-treatment. Here immunoSEQ multiplex PCR was the method, and the copy in TCRdb shows in-frame clones only, minus some. The table includes some 41,000 clones, about four fifths detected once. Here the sequenced sample was PBMCs, taken around atezolizumab (anti-PD-L1) treatment. This receptor was obtained from a man aged 55-75 years with urothelial cancer.

The CDR3 nucleotides read TGCGCCAGCAGCCAAGACTTCATAGCGGGGAGGGCAACCGGGGAGCTGTTTTTT. It encodes CASSQDFIAGRATGELFF. The chain couples TRBV4-1 to TRBJ2-2, with 8 bases lining up with TRBD2. Trimming cost V 0 bases and J 5 bases; bases outside gene matches: 11. The germline CDR1 and CDR2 sequences are MGHRA and YSYEKL. The CDR3 length is 18 residues.